A single sample is the source of the 5 T cell receptor beta chains below, sequenced in a study of cytomegalovirus exposure and HLA in healthy donors. Researchers ran the PCR with 60 Vbeta and 13 Jbeta primers. Method: immunoSEQ multiplex PCR; TCRdb's copy keeps in-frame clones and lacks some. The repertoire holds 130,000 to 150,000 clones, 80% to 90% seen once, with 3.5% to 5.5% in the top ten. The specimen sequenced was PBMCs. These receptors all stem from a woman between 35 and 50 years old in good health and CMV-seropositive.

This clone was detected once. The rearrangement joins TRBV7-2 to TRBJ2-3; a weak D match, TRBD2 (6 bases). The germline V and J ends were trimmed by 6 bases and 7 bases, with 23 bases remaining between them. CDR3 length equals 16 residues. Germline V CDR1 and CDR2: SGHTA, FQGNSA. The CDR3 loop is CASRPRGTSPAHTQYF. The CDR3 DNA sequence: TGTGCCAGCAGACCCCGAGGGACTTCCCCAGCCCATACGCAGTATTTT.

The rearrangement uses TRBV5-4 and TRBJ2-5; TRBD2 matches 11 bases. Germline V gives CDR1 SGHNT, CDR2 YYREEE (reference sequence). The CDR3 has 16 amino acids. J gave up 5 bases and V 3 bases, and 9 bases lay outside the gene matches. The CDR3 bases are TGTGCCAGCAGCTCAAGACTAGCGGGAAAAGGGGAGACCCAGTACTTC. Translating it yields CASSSRLAGKGETQYF.

The gene calls are TRBV7-9 and TRBJ2-7; 9 bases map to TRBD2. J was trimmed by 3 bases and V by 4 bases; bases with no gene match: 1. CDR1 and CDR2 from the germline V gene are SEHNR and FQNEAQ (reference sequence). The CDR3 runs to 13 residues. The CDR3 is CASSSRGGYEQYF. CDR3 DNA: TGTGCCAGCAGCTCGCGGGGGGGCTACGAGCAGTACTTC.

V and J are TRBV9 and TRBJ2-7, with a tentative D call TRBD2 (6 bases). The V gene lost 2 bases and the J gene lost 1 base, with 16 bases spanning the gap. CDR1 is SGDLS, CDR2 YYNGEE, per germline. The CDR3 extends over 16 amino acids. CDR3: CASSVSRDSVSYEQYF. Written as DNA, the CDR3 is TGTGCCAGCAGCGTGAGCCGGGACTCCGTATCCTACGAGCAGTACTTC.

This clone came up once. The chain recombines TRBV9 with TRBJ2-5; 11 bases fit TRBD2. This CDR3 has 15 residues. The ends lost 3 bases at V and 11 bases at J; junction bases unmatched: 12. The germline V gene has CDR1 SGDLS and CDR2 YYNGEE. The CDR3 is CASSAGLAVLGGQYF. The CDR3 region has the DNA TGTGCCAGCAGCGCGGGACTAGCGGTATTGGGTGGGCAGTACTTC. Using reference TRBV9 and TRBJ2-5 for the parts outside the CDR3, the full variable domain is DSGVTQTPKHLITATGQRVTLRCSPRSGDLSVYWYQQSLDQGLQFLIQYYNGEERAKGNILERFSAQQFPDLHSELNLSSLELGDSALYFCASSAGLAVLGGQYFGPGTRLLVL.